The present T cell receptor (beta chain) was sequenced within a study of blood T cell repertoires in COVID-19. Study at large: Donors in the United States, Italy and Spain gave samples during acute or convalescent COVID-19. Nucleic acid was either cDNA or gDNA, and it came from T cells, B-cell-depleted T cells, or PBMCs.

Authors' processing steps: It was from reference gene primer amplification that nucleated cell counts were estimated. Clones were sequenced by immunoSEQ multiplex PCR, and TCRdb holds only the in-frame ones, with some missing. That table gives V, J and clone size, and the DNA gave D and trimming. Here the sample spans roughly 180,000 clones, around 80% being singletons. With 6 bases removed from V and 5 bases from J, the gap between germline ends came to 16 bases. In germline, CDR1 is MNHEY, CDR2 SVGAGI. This CDR3 is 14 amino acids long. This chain uses TRBV6-5 with TRBJ2-5; D is uncertain. Sequences were obtained from PBMCs or T cells enriched from blood (not recorded which). The receptor comes from a woman aged 45-60 years in a cohort exposed to, infected with or recovered from COVID-19 (not recorded which). CDR3 coding DNA: TGTGCCAGCAGACTGACCCGGAGCGTGGAGACCCAGTACTTC. It codes for CASRLTRSVETQYF.